Following are 17 T cell receptor beta chains from one sample sequenced in a study of shared clonotypes between healthy human individuals. The method was immunoSEQ multiplex PCR; TCRdb's version includes in-frame clones alone and lacks a portion of them. The table shows more than 550,000 clones, with over 55% occurring only once. Sequenced sample: memory CD4+ T cells sorted from blood. Regarding subset: CD45RA-negative fraction. These receptors were taken from a woman in her 30s in good health.

This sequence joins TRBV18 and TRBJ1-2; a possible D gene is TRBD1 (6 bases). Germline lookup yields CDR1 KGHSH and CDR2 LQKENI. The CDR3 is 15 amino acids. V lost 3 bases to trimming and J lost 3 bases, with 14 bases between them. The chain's CDR3 is CASSPTGELDYGYTF. In nucleotides, the CDR3 is TGTGCCAGCTCACCGACAGGCGAGCTAGACTATGGCTACACCTTC.

J is TRBJ2-7 and V is TRBV4-1; D is ambiguous. V was shortened by 1 base and J by 0 bases, with 4 bases between the two germline ends. The germline gives CDR1 MGHRA, CDR2 YSYEKL. The CDR3 has 13 residues. The CDR3 DNA follows: TGCGCCAGCAGCCAAGTCAGCTCCTACGAGCAGTACTTC. It codes for CASSQVSSYEQYF.

The chain employs TRBV6-5 and TRBJ2-3; D might be TRBD1 or TRBD2, each matching 6 bases. Germline CDR1 is MNHEY and CDR2 is SVGAGI. V was cut by 0 bases and J by 3 bases, with 13 bases left in between. This CDR3 has 16 residues. CDR3 protein: CASSYSGAGLTDTQYF. The CDR3 region has the DNA TGTGCCAGCAGTTACTCGGGGGCGGGACTGACAGATACGCAGTATTTT.

The chain is built from TRBV5-1 and TRBJ1-1; D unclear. The V gene lost 7 bases and the J gene lost 1 base, with 17 bases spanning the gap. This CDR3 has 15 amino acids. Germline lookup yields CDR1 SGHRS and CDR2 YFSETQ. The CDR3 bases are TGCGCCAGCCAAATAATCCCCGGATCGAACACTGAAGCTTTCTTT. It specifies CASQIIPGSNTEAFF.

V gene TRBV7-9 combines with J gene TRBJ2-1; D is undetermined. V was shortened by 5 bases and J by 10 bases, with 21 bases between the two germline ends. The CDR3 loop spans 15 amino acids. The germline V gene has CDR1 SEHNR and CDR2 FQNEAQ (reference sequence). The CDR3 here is CASSGLPGPSREQFF. The CDR3 region has the DNA TGTGCCAGCAGCGGGCTCCCCGGGCCCTCCCGGGAGCAGTTCTTC.

The chain couples TRBV18 to TRBJ2-3; a possible D gene is TRBD1 (6 bases). CDR1 is KGHSH, CDR2 LQKENI, per germline. V lost 2 bases and J lost 3, with 18 bases in between. There are 17 residues in the CDR3. The CDR3 DNA reads TGTGCCAGCTCACCAAGGGGAGTAGGGGGATGGACAGATACGCAGTATTTT. Translating it yields CASSPRGVGGWTDTQYF.

There are a few counts of this clone. The sample carries other DNA sequences with the same CDR3. The V gene is TRBV5-1, the J gene TRBJ2-5; possibly TRBD1 for D (6 bases). The germline V and J ends were trimmed by 0 bases and 2 bases, with 8 bases remaining between them. CDR1 and CDR2 (germline): SGHRS, YFSETQ. This CDR3 is 14 amino acids long. This CDR3 is CASSLGGQQETQYF. The DNA for the CDR3 is TGCGCCAGCAGCTTGGGAGGACAGCAAGAGACCCAGTACTTC.

A few counts support this clone. V gene TRBV2 combines with J gene TRBJ1-2; D perhaps matches TRBD1 (5 bases). Germline-derived CDR1 and CDR2 are SNHLY and FYNNEI. V lost 4 bases to trimming and J lost 2 bases, with 17 bases between them. The CDR3 extends over 16 amino acids. CDR3 nucleotide sequence: TGTGCCAGCAGTGCCACCGGGGACGGGAGGAACTATGGCTACACCTTC. Translating it yields CASSATGDGRNYGYTF.

The table lists this clone with a count of one. The chain combines TRBV5-4 with TRBJ2-7; 9 bases are a match to TRBD1. In germline, CDR1 is SGHNT, CDR2 YYREEE (reference sequence). The CDR3 is 14 residues long. The trim removed 4 bases at V and 5 bases at J, leaving 7 bases unmatched. This CDR3 is CASSLWDRVHEQYF. In DNA form, the CDR3 reads TGTGCCAGCAGCCTATGGGACAGGGTCCACGAGCAGTACTTC.

In its sample, this clone was seen a few times. The chain carries TRBV28 and TRBJ2-3, with D unresolved. CDR3 size: 13 residues. Germline CDR1 reads MDHEN; CDR2 reads SYDVKM. V was clipped by 4 bases and J by 11 bases, with 16 bases between them. The CDR3 is CASSWESPARQYF. For the CDR3, the DNA is TGTGCCAGCAGTTGGGAAAGCCCTGCGAGGCAGTATTTT.

The chain has TRBV20-1 and TRBJ2-1; D remains unclear. CDR3 size: 10 residues. CDR1 DFQATT and CDR2 SNEGSKA come from the germline V gene (reference sequence). Trimming stripped 3 bases from V and 10 bases from J, with 7 bases between. CDR3 coding DNA: TGCAGTGCTAGTGACGTCGAGCAGTTCTTC. Translation gives CSASDVEQFF.

The chain links TRBV27 to TRBJ2-2; tentatively, D is TRBD2 (5 bases). Per germline, CDR1 MNHEY and CDR2 SMNVEV (reference sequence). The V end lost 2 bases, the J end lost 7 bases, and 8 bases lay between the germline ends. The CDR3 is made up of 13 amino acids. CDR3 residues: CASSLIGIGELFF. For the CDR3, the DNA is TGTGCCAGCAGTTTAATCGGGATCGGGGAGCTGTTTTTT.

The chain uses TRBV19 and TRBJ2-4; 11 bases map to TRBD1. Germline-derived CDR1 and CDR2 are LNHDA and SQIVND (reference sequence). The CDR3 contains 17 residues. The trim removed 0 bases at V and 6 bases at J, leaving 7 bases unmatched. Here the CDR3 DNA reads TGTGCCAGTAGTATAGAACCCGGGACAGGGGGGTTAAACATTCAGTACTTC. Amino acids: CASSIEPGTGGLNIQYF. Together with reference TRBV19 and TRBJ2-4, the CDR3 gives the full variable domain: DGGITQSPKYLFRKEGQNVTLSCEQNLNHDAMYWYRQDPGQGLRLIYYSQIVNDFQKGDIAEGYSVSREKKESFPLTVTSAQKNPTAFYLCASSIEPGTGGLNIQYFGAGTRLSVL.

This clone came up a few times. The chain joins TRBV6-5 to TRBJ2-2; D call uncertain. The ends were cut back, 7 bases at V and 3 bases at J, with 9 bases in the middle. Germline assignment: CDR1 MNHEY and CDR2 SVGAGI. This CDR3 has 13 residues. CDR3 protein: CASIPDDTGELFF. CDR3 sequence (DNA): TGTGCCAGCATTCCCGACGACACCGGGGAGCTGTTTTTT.

V is TRBV4-1 and J is TRBJ2-4; the D call may be TRBD1 or TRBD2 (5 bases each). Trimming removed 1 base at V and 1 base at J, with 11 bases between. Germline CDR1 is MGHRA and CDR2 is YSYEKL. The CDR3 totals 16 residues. CDR3 loop: CASSQGGTAAKNIQYF. The CDR3 bases are TGCGCCAGCAGCCAAGGAGGGACGGCGGCCAAAAACATTCAGTACTTC.

This chain connects TRBV27 to TRBJ2-6; tentative D call: TRBD2 (5 bases). The germline gives CDR1 MNHEY, CDR2 SMNVEV (reference sequence). CDR3 length equals 15 residues. The V and J ends lost 11 bases and 3 bases respectively, with 17 bases between them. The CDR3 sequence is CASGGVGYGANVLTF. The CDR3 coding sequence is TGTGCCTCCGGAGGCGTGGGTTATGGGGCCAACGTCCTGACTTTC. Full variable domain (rest looked up from reference TRBV27 and TRBJ2-6): EAQVTQNPRYLITVTGKKLTVTCSQNMNHEYMSWYRQDPGLGLRQIYYSMNVEVTDKGDVPEGYKVSRKEKRNFPLILESPSPNQTSLYFCASGGVGYGANVLTFGAGSRLTVL.

The V gene is TRBV15, the J gene TRBJ1-1; TRBD1 matches at 7 bases. Germline assignment: CDR1 LNHNV and CDR2 YYDKDF (reference sequence). The trim removed 0 bases at V and 2 bases at J, leaving 6 bases unmatched. The CDR3 has 16 residues. The CDR3: CATSRDRGRFNTEAFF. The DNA of the CDR3 is TGTGCCACCAGCAGAGATAGGGGGCGATTCAACACTGAAGCTTTCTTT.